Described below is a single T cell receptor (beta chain) sequence and its context. Its antigen remains unidentified. As an off-target read in a library built for alpha chains, this beta chain has a frequency of little significance. Time point described: sample taken at primary tumor resection. Whole RNA, isolated from tumor, nontumor lung or frozen PBMC, was sequenced without prior sorting. A total of some 70 untreated early-stage non-small cell lung cancer patients served as donors. The sample is drawn from a study of spatial heterogeneity in lung cancer. Looking at the study overall: Unique TCR and UMI combinations averaged more than ten appearances each in raw reads. Study findings and constraints: At resection, ubiquitous expanded tumor TCRs appeared in blood more than at follow-up.

V was trimmed by 6 bases and J by 5 bases, leaving 13 bases between them. The CDR3 is made up of 14 amino acids. All TCR cDNA molecules were individually tagged with a unique molecular identifier. MiXCR was run by TCRdb on the 5' RACE reads, yielding one entry per CDR3 protein. This sample has fewer than 600 distinct CDR3 sequences, with 84% found just once. The chain employs TRBV12-3 or TRBV12-4 and TRBJ2-2; D uncertain. The sample consisted of PBMCs, taken at surgery. The source is a female donor with early-stage non-small cell lung cancer. The CDR3 region is CASRGGASTGELFF. CDR3 nucleotide sequence: TGTGCCAGCAGGGGCGGAGCAAGTACCGGGGAGCTGTTTTTT.